This TCR beta chain appears in the sequencing data of a study of blood T cell repertoires in COVID-19. This CDR3 comprises 14 residues. Germline loops: CDR1 SGHVS, CDR2 FQNEAQ. V dropped 5 bases and J dropped 8; count of bases not matched to a gene: 10. Method: immunoSEQ multiplex PCR; TCRdb's copy keeps in-frame clones and lacks some. This table holds about 310,000 clones, roughly 84% found once. The sample taken for sequencing was peripheral blood. This receptor was obtained from a man in his fifties or sixties with active or convalescent COVID-19. The V call is TRBV7-8, the J call TRBJ1-2; 8 bases are shared with TRBD1. CDR3 coding DNA: TGTGCCAGCAGCCCGTGGAGGACAGGGAGGGGCTACACCTTC. This sequence encodes CASSPWRTGRGYTF. The variable domain in full, completed from reference TRBV7-8 and TRBJ1-2, reads GAGVSQSPRYKVAKRGQDVALRCDPISGHVSLFWYQQALGQGPEFLTYFQNEAQLDKSGLPSDRFFAERPEGSVSTLKIQRTQQEDSAVYLCASSPWRTGRGYTFGSGTRLTVV.